This TCR beta chain was recorded in a study of CD8 T cells in ankylosing spondylitis. Broader study findings: From matched ankylosing spondylitis synovial fluid, disease-linked clones were reportedly recovered at significantly enriched levels. It appeared that ankylosing spondylitis blood was characterized by a TCR beta motif of roughly 8 highly homologous variants. Some of the motif variants had earlier been found in reactive arthritis patients' fluid and blood.

Making the TCR beta libraries involved quantitative 5'-RACE with molecular barcodes. Each CDR3 protein gets one entry after TCRdb re-called the 5' RACE reads with MiXCR. The sample lists about 220,000 distinct CDR3 sequences; 5.5% to 7.5% were seen once. The CDR3 has 15 residues. Germline CDR1 and CDR2: SGHAT and FQNNGV. The V segment lost 4 bases and the J segment 4 bases; nucleotides outside the gene matches: 10. This clonotype was picked up many times. Its antigen remains unknown. The receptor was isolated from a male donor with ankylosing spondylitis. The sample was blood, either unsorted or a sorted T cell fraction (not recorded which). The V call is TRBV11-2, the J call TRBJ2-7; 7 nucleotides align to TRBD2. The DNA for the CDR3 is TGTGCCAGCAGCTCGCCCGGGGGGAAAAGGTACGAGCAGTACTTC. This sequence encodes CASSSPGGKRYEQYF.